The clone carrying this T cell receptor (beta chain) was observed at least ten times. The antigen is undetermined. The unsorted libraries were prepared from 2 million PBMCs (stored at -80 C). The cDNA came from 5'RACE with 10-nucleotide random UMIs. MiXCR, run by TCRdb on the 5' RACE reads, gives a single entry per CDR3 protein. The sample shows tens of thousands of distinct CDR3 sequences, 2.6% of them seen only once. The data stem from a study of neurological immune-mediated disorders. Study-level points and caveats: Expansion of TCR clones was greatest in HTLV-1-associated myelopathy and smallest in multiple sclerosis, where it fell below that of healthy controls. When repertoires were grouped phylogenetically, those of 18 of 34 multiple sclerosis patients fell into one related-CDR3 cluster, a possible signature.

The sequence was obtained from a woman in her twenties or thirties with multiple sclerosis. The sequenced sample was PBMCs.

The DNA of the CDR3 is TGCAGTGCTATAGCGGGAGCCGTGTACGAGCAGTACTTC. Its protein is CSAIAGAVYEQYF. The rearrangement joins TRBV20-1 to TRBJ2-7; 9 nucleotides agree with TRBD2. Germline V CDR1 and CDR2: DFQATT, SNEGSKA (reference sequence). J gave up 4 bases and V 4 bases, and 5 bases lay outside the gene matches. The CDR3 totals 13 residues.